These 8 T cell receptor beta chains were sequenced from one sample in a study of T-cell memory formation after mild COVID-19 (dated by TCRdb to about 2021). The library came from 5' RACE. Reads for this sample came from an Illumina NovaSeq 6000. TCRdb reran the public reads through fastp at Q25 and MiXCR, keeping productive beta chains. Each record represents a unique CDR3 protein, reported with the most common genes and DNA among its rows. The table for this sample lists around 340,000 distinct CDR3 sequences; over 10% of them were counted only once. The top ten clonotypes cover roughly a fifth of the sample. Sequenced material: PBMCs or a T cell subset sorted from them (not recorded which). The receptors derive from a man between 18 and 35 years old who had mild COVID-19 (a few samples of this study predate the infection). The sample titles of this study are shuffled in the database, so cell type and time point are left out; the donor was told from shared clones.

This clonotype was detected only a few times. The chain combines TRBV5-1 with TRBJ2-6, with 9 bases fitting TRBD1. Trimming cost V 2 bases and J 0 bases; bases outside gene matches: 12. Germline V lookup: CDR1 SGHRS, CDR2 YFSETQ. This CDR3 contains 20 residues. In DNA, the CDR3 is TGCGCCAGCAGCTTCAGGGGACCCGGGACAGGGTCCTCTGGGGCCAACGTCCTGACTTTC. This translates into CASSFRGPGTGSSGANVLTF.

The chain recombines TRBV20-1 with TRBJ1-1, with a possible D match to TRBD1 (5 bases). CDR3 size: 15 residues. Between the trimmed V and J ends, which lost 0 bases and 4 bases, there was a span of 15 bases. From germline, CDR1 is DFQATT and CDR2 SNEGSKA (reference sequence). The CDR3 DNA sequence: TGCAGTGCTAGAGATAAGGGGCTTCGGAGCACTGAAGCTTTCTTT. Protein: CSARDKGLRSTEAFF.

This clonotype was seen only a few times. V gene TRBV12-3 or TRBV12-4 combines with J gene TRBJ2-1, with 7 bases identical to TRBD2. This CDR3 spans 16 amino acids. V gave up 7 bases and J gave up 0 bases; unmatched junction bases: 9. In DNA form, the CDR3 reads TGTGCCAGCACCACAAGACTAGCAAGCTCCTACAATGAGCAGTTCTTC. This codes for CASTTRLASSYNEQFF.

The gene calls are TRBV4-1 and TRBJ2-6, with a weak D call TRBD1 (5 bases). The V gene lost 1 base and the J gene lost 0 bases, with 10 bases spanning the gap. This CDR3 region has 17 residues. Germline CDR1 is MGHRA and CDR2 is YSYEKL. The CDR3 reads CASSQGRGYSGANVLTF. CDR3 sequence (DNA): TGCGCCAGCAGCCAAGGAAGGGGTTACTCTGGGGCCAACGTCCTGACTTTC.

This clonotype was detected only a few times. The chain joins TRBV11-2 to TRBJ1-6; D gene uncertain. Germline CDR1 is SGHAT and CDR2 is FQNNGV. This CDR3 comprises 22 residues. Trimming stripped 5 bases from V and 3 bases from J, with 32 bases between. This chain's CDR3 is CASSTLGRPRRTRVYYNSPLHF. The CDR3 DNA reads TGTGCCAGCAGCACATTAGGGCGACCCAGGAGGACTAGAGTCTACTATAATTCACCCCTCCACTTT.

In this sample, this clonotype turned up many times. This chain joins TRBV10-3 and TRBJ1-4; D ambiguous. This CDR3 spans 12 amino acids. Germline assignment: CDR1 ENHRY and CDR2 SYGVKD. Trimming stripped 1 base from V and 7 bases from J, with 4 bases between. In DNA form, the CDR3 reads TGTGCCATCAGTGAGTTCGGTGAAAAACTGTTTTTT. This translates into CAISEFGEKLFF.

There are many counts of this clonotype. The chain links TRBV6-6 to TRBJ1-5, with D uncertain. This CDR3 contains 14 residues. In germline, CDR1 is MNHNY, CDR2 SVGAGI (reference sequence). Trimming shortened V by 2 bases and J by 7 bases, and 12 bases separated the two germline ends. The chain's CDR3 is CASSYDSSVQPQHF. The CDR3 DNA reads TGTGCCAGCAGTTACGACTCGTCGGTCCAGCCCCAGCATTTT.

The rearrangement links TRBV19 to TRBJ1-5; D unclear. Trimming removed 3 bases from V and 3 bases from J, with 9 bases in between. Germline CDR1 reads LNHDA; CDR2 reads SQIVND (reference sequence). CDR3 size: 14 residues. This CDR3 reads CASSIRTANQPQHF. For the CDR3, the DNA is TGTGCCAGTAGTATTCGGACCGCCAATCAGCCCCAGCATTTT. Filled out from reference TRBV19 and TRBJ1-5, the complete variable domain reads DGGITQSPKYLFRKEGQNVTLSCEQNLNHDAMYWYRQDPGQGLRLIYYSQIVNDFQKGDIAEGYSVSREKKESFPLTVTSAQKNPTAFYLCASSIRTANQPQHFGDGTRLSIL.